These 15 T cell receptor beta chains came from one sample sequenced in a study of blood T cell repertoires in COVID-19. Method: immunoSEQ multiplex PCR; TCRdb's copy keeps in-frame clones and lacks some. The repertoire holds 310,000 or so clones, with roughly 90% as singletons. Sequenced input: PBMCs or T cells enriched from blood (not recorded which). The source of these receptors is a woman aged 25 to 45 who had recovered from COVID-19.

The CDR3, as DNA: TGTGCCTGGAGCACAGAAGGCAGGGGCTATGGCTACACCTTC. This encodes CAWSTEGRGYGYTF. V gene TRBV30 combines with J gene TRBJ1-2; weak D call: TRBD1 (6 bases). This CDR3 comprises 14 residues. Germline assignment: CDR1 GTSNPN and CDR2 SVGIG (reference sequence). Deletions cut 3 bases from V and 4 bases from J, with 15 bases between. Complete variable domain (other parts from reference TRBV30 and TRBJ1-2): SQTIHQWPATLVQPVGSPLSLECTVEGTSNPNLYWYRQAAGRGLQLLFYSVGIGQISSEVPQNLSASRPQDRQFILSSKKLLLSDSGFYLCAWSTEGRGYGYTFGSGTRLTVV.

The V gene is TRBV19, the J gene TRBJ2-7; a possible D gene is TRBD1 (6 bases). CDR3 length: 14 amino acids. Germline values: CDR1 LNHDA, CDR2 SQIVND (reference sequence). The V end was cut by 8 bases, the J end by 3 bases, with 17 bases between. The CDR3 DNA is TGTGCCAGTGTATCAACAGGGCCTAACTACGAGCAGTACTTC. Protein sequence: CASVSTGPNYEQYF.

The V and J genes are TRBV30 and TRBJ1-1; TRBD1 matches at 9 bases. Germline trimming cut 7 bases from V and 2 bases from J; bases unmatched to any gene: 5. There are 13 residues in the CDR3. Germline CDR1 is GTSNPN and CDR2 is SVGIG (reference sequence). The CDR3 here is CASWTGVNTEAFF. CDR3 coding DNA: TGTGCCTCCTGGACAGGGGTCAACACTGAAGCTTTCTTT.

V and J are TRBV7-9 and TRBJ1-1; 7 bases agree with TRBD1. Germline V gene data show CDR1 as SEHNR and CDR2 as FQNEAQ (reference sequence). The CDR3 spans 13 residues. Losses at the gene ends were 1 base for V and 6 bases for J; bases not matched to a gene: 2. The CDR3 DNA reads as TGTGCCAGCAGCTTAGAAGGGGGCGCTGAAGCTTTCTTT. Its translation: CASSLEGGAEAFF.

V is TRBV15 and J is TRBJ2-7; 10 bases fit TRBD2. The ends lost 0 bases at V and 6 bases at J; junction bases unmatched: 2. The CDR3 covers 14 residues. Germline values: CDR1 LNHNV, CDR2 YYDKDF (reference sequence). The CDR3 coding sequence is TGTGCCACCAGCAGAGATCTAGCGGGAGTCGAGCAGTACTTC. Protein product: CATSRDLAGVEQYF. Variable domain in full (rest from reference TRBV15 and TRBJ2-7): DAMVIQNPRYQVTQFGKPVTLSCSQTLNHNVMYWYQQKSSQAPKLLFHYYDKDFNNEADTPDNFQSRRPNTSFCFLDIRSPGLGDTAMYLCATSRDLAGVEQYFGPGTRLTVT.

The chain uses TRBV9 and TRBJ1-6, with TRBD1 as a possible D gene (5 bases). CDR1 is SGDLS and CDR2 is YYNGEE in the germline V gene. V was pared by 0 bases and J by 2 bases, with 12 bases between. The CDR3 has 17 residues. CDR3 residues: CASSVDGRATYNSPLHF. DNA for the CDR3: TGTGCCAGCAGCGTAGACGGCAGGGCAACCTATAATTCACCCCTCCACTTT.

The gene calls are TRBV28 and TRBJ1-5, with D uncertain. CDR1 MDHEN and CDR2 SYDVKM come from the germline V gene. V gave up 3 bases and J gave up 10 bases, with 16 bases separating them. The CDR3 runs 14 residues. The CDR3 sequence: CASSLEGSLRPQHF. The CDR3 nucleotides are TGTGCCAGCAGTTTGGAGGGATCCCTGAGACCCCAGCATTTT. The complete variable domain, with remaining parts taken from reference TRBV28 and TRBJ1-5, reads DVKVTQSSRYLVKRTGEKVFLECVQDMDHENMFWYRQDPGLGLRLIYFSYDVKMKEKGDIPEGYSVSREKKERFSLILESASTNQTSMYLCASSLEGSLRPQHFGDGTRLSIL.

The rearrangement joins TRBV27 to TRBJ2-7, with 11 bases that match TRBD2. Germline CDR1 reads MNHEY; CDR2 reads SMNVEV (reference sequence). V lost 5 bases and J lost 3; bases outside the gene matches: 3. The CDR3 is 14 residues long. In DNA form, the CDR3 reads TGTGCCAGCAGTAAGACTAGCGGGGTCTACGAGCAGTACTTC. Its protein is CASSKTSGVYEQYF.

With regard to this clone: At one of its ends the junction is not consistent with the germline gene, which may arise from a read error. The chain is built from TRBV7-7 and TRBJ1-1, with TRBD1 matching over 7 bases. The CDR3 has 15 amino acids. Looked up from germline, CDR1 is SSHAT and CDR2 is FNYEAQ (reference sequence). This CDR3 reads CASSLKTGILTEAFF. CDR3 DNA: TGTGCTAGCAGCCTCAAGACAGGGATTCTAACTGAAGCTTTCTTT.

The chain employs TRBV7-9 and TRBJ1-4, with a possible D match to TRBD1 (5 bases). There are 13 residues in the CDR3. Germline-derived CDR1 and CDR2 are SEHNR and FQNEAQ (reference sequence). The germline V and J ends were trimmed by 5 bases and 7 bases, with 11 bases remaining between them. The CDR3 DNA reads as TGTGCCAGCAGCCGGGGGGTGGGTGAAAAACTGTTTTTT. Protein product: CASSRGVGEKLFF.

The chain couples TRBV29-1 to TRBJ2-1; no clear D gene. V lost 4 bases and J lost 7, with 8 bases in between. The length of the CDR3 is 11 residues. Germline values: CDR1 SQVTM, CDR2 ANQGSEA. CDR3 region: CSVGAENEQFF. The DNA of the CDR3 is TGCAGCGTTGGGGCCGAAAATGAGCAGTTCTTC.

Comments on this clone: The same CDR3 can be traced to other DNA sequences in this sample. CDR3 in amino acids: CASSLAGGQETQYF. DNA of the CDR3: TGTGCCAGCAGCTTGGCCGGGGGCCAAGAGACCCAGTACTTC. The genes are TRBV5-4 and TRBJ2-5, with D maybe TRBD2 (6 bases). The ends were cut back, 0 bases at V and 1 base at J, with 7 bases in the middle. This CDR3 has 14 residues. Per the germline V gene, CDR1 is SGHNT and CDR2 is YYREEE (reference sequence).

The DNA of the CDR3 is TGCGCCAGCAGCTTTCTTCCCCAGGCTAGCGGGAGACTATCCTACAATGAGCAGTTCTTC. Encoded protein: CASSFLPQASGRLSYNEQFF. The chain joins TRBV5-1 to TRBJ2-1, with 10 positions matching TRBD2. The CDR3 loop spans 20 amino acids. V trimming: 2 bases; J trimming: 1 base; junction bases outside the gene matches: 15. Germline V lookup: CDR1 SGHRS, CDR2 YFSETQ.

V is TRBV9 and J is TRBJ2-7; tentatively, D is TRBD2 (5 bases). V was cut by 4 bases and J by 7 bases, with 15 bases left in between. The germline CDR1 and CDR2 sequences are SGDLS and YYNGEE. The length of the CDR3 is 13 residues. The CDR3 sequence is CASSLSPGGEQYF. As DNA, the CDR3 is TGTGCCAGCAGCCTTTCCCCAGGCGGGGAGCAGTACTTC. Variable domain in full (rest from reference TRBV9 and TRBJ2-7): DSGVTQTPKHLITATGQRVTLRCSPRSGDLSVYWYQQSLDQGLQFLIQYYNGEERAKGNILERFSAQQFPDLHSELNLSSLELGDSALYFCASSLSPGGEQYFGPGTRLTVT.

The chain has TRBV7-9 and TRBJ2-7; D might be TRBD2 (6 bases). Germline V gene sequence: CDR1 SEHNR, CDR2 FQNEAQ (reference sequence). There are 12 residues in the CDR3. The V gene lost 7 bases and the J gene lost 5 bases, with 12 bases spanning the gap. CDR3 in amino acids: CASTNRENEQYF. As DNA, the CDR3 is TGTGCCAGCACCAATCGGGAGAACGAGCAGTACTTC.